This T cell receptor beta chain was retrieved from a study of early T cells in non-severe SARS-CoV-2 infection. Whole-study context: Sequenced bulk RNA came from whole blood that was unsorted, and chains were unpaired. Points from the study as a whole: Comparison of clonotypes with VDJdb favored anti-spike CD8 responses while missing private and CD4 specificities.

V lost 2 bases to trimming and J lost 2 bases, with 10 bases between them. Germline CDR1 is SGHRS and CDR2 is YFSETQ. The CDR3 has 15 residues. This clonotype was picked up a small number of times. Its antigen is still unknown. As part of library construction, unique molecular identifiers were attached to individual cDNA molecules. Using its own MiXCR run on the 5' RACE reads, TCRdb lists one record per CDR3 protein. The repertoire holds some 80,000 distinct CDR3 sequences, with 9.5% to 15% as singletons. The V call is TRBV5-1, the J call TRBJ2-2; D remains unclear. The clonotype comes from an adult who was a healthcare worker with PCR-confirmed SARS-CoV-2 infection or an uninfected control (not recorded which). The donor label of this sample is uncertain. Sequencing used whole blood, obtained at baseline. The CDR3 sequence: CASSFGGINTGELFF. Written as DNA, the CDR3 is TGCGCCAGCAGCTTCGGTGGGATTAACACCGGGGAGCTGTTTTTT.